The clone carrying this T cell receptor (beta chain) was counted a few times. Its specificity is not known. These data belong to a study of vaccination effects on CD4 cells after COVID-19. The table came from immunoSEQ multiplex PCR; TCRdb's copy has only in-frame clones and leaves some out. The data contain more than 40,000 clones, over 60% of them singletons. Study findings and constraints: Marked clonal contraction of both clone types appeared late after vaccination. The study dataset contains few convalescent patients and includes no early post-infection timepoints.

Viral peptide pool expansion of antigen-specific CD4+ T cells preceded sequencing in the ViraFEST assay. Subsequent to 10 days of culture, CD4+ T cells were isolated. It was two doses of either the BNT162b2 or mRNA-1273 vaccine that participants received. Prior SARS-CoV-2 infection was absent in the vaccine recipients, as shown by negative nucleocapsid antibodies. Cultures got half-medium changes with IL-2 on days 3 and 7. Looked up from germline, CDR1 is LNHDA and CDR2 is SQIVND (reference sequence). There are 15 residues in the CDR3. V was trimmed by 3 bases and J by 4 bases, leaving 13 bases between them.

This sequence originates from a human donor who received a COVID-19 vaccine. V is TRBV19 and J is TRBJ1-5, with unresolved D. The specimen comprised CD4+ T cells from PBMCs cultured with HCoV-OC43 spike peptides, sampled after COVID-19 vaccination. Specified subset: HCoV-OC43 spike overlapping peptide pool stimulation. For the CDR3, the DNA is TGTGCCAGTAGTATCGGGCAAATTGGGAATCAGCCCCAGCATTTT. Its protein product is CASSIGQIGNQPQHF.